This TCR beta chain was captured in a study of shared clonotypes between healthy human individuals. Overall study: Per-donor plates numbered three CD4 naive, three CD4 memory, two CD8 naive and one CD8 memory.

CDR1 and CDR2 from the germline V gene are MDHEN and SYDVKM. V was clipped by 3 bases and J by 5 bases, with 7 bases between them. The CDR3 extends over 12 amino acids. This clone was recorded once. The same CDR3 can be traced to other DNA sequences in this sample. Under the authors' procedure: Filtering differed because ImmunoSEQ produced junction-only sequences that carried no quality scores. Clones were sequenced by immunoSEQ multiplex PCR, and TCRdb holds only the in-frame ones, with some missing. D and trimming come from the DNA, and the V and J calls and clone size come from that table. The table has around 1.6 million clones, 95% to 99% seen once.

The chain has TRBV28 and TRBJ2-5; D is perhaps TRBD1 (6 bases). The sequenced sample consisted of naive CD4+ T cells sorted from blood. Subset indicated: CD45RA+ positively selected. The TCR originated in a man younger than 45 in good health. CDR3 bases: TGTGCCAGCAGTTTTAGGGGGGAGACCCAGTACTTC. It yields the protein CASSFRGETQYF.